Listed below are T cell receptor beta chains from one sample, sequenced in a study of cytomegalovirus exposure and HLA in healthy donors. Only in-frame clones appear in the TCRdb table, and some are missing; sequencing was by immunoSEQ multiplex PCR. The sample contains about 160,000 clones, about three quarters of which appear only once. Sequencing was performed on PBMCs. The receptors come from a woman aged 50 to 60 in good health and CMV-seropositive. Both conserved end residues are part of each CDR3. D genes are given only for firm matches.

j_gene: TRBJ1-2; d_gene: .; v_gene: TRBV27; CDR3aa: CASSLYPGANYGYTF
j_gene: TRBJ1-1; d_gene: .; v_gene: TRBV18; CDR3aa: CASSPRRDINTEAFF
j_gene: TRBJ2-7; d_gene: .; v_gene: TRBV7-2; CDR3aa: CASSSDIRPYEQYF
j_gene: TRBJ2-1; d_gene: TRBD1; v_gene: TRBV2; CDR3aa: CASSTDRASYNEQFF
j_gene: TRBJ2-1; d_gene: .; v_gene: TRBV4-1; CDR3aa: CASSMRDLYNEQFF
j_gene: TRBJ1-2; d_gene: TRBD1; v_gene: TRBV11-2; CDR3aa: CASSSLTGTGNTPYGYTF
j_gene: TRBJ2-3; d_gene: TRBD2; v_gene: TRBV5-6; CDR3aa: CASSSKRGATDTQYF
j_gene: TRBJ2-3; d_gene: TRBD2; v_gene: TRBV7-8; CDR3aa: CASSFRTSGSPDTQYF
j_gene: TRBJ2-5; d_gene: TRBD1; v_gene: TRBV9; CDR3aa: CASSPRTGDTRETQYF
j_gene: TRBJ2-7; d_gene: .; v_gene: TRBV7-2; CDR3aa: CASSPRGAGYYEQYF
j_gene: TRBJ2-7; d_gene: TRBD1; v_gene: TRBV6-1; CDR3aa: CASSGGQLSIYEQYF
j_gene: TRBJ2-7; d_gene: .; v_gene: TRBV5-5; CDR3aa: CASSLGVSRDEQYF
j_gene: TRBJ2-1; d_gene: .; v_gene: TRBV9; CDR3aa: CASSVELGYANEQFF
j_gene: TRBJ2-1; d_gene: .; v_gene: TRBV2; CDR3aa: CASSELSVSSYNEQFF
j_gene: TRBJ2-3; d_gene: TRBD1; v_gene: TRBV6-4; CDR3aa: CASSGLDRGTDTQYF
j_gene: TRBJ1-5; d_gene: .; v_gene: TRBV7-9; CDR3aa: CASSHGQNQPQHF
j_gene: TRBJ2-7; d_gene: .; v_gene: TRBV11-2; CDR3aa: CASSLDWRTGHLYF
j_gene: TRBJ2-2; d_gene: TRBD2; v_gene: TRBV28; CDR3aa: CASSLREAGGLTGELFF
j_gene: TRBJ2-3; d_gene: TRBD2; v_gene: TRBV5-1; CDR3aa: CASSPGRAGDSTDTQYF
j_gene: TRBJ1-1; d_gene: .; v_gene: TRBV11-2; CDR3aa: CASSHSADRRGTEAFF
j_gene: TRBJ2-5; d_gene: .; v_gene: TRBV27; CDR3aa: CASSLGTVETQYF
j_gene: TRBJ2-7; d_gene: TRBD1; v_gene: TRBV10-3; CDR3aa: CAISLMTGTPYEQYF
j_gene: TRBJ1-2; d_gene: TRBD1; v_gene: TRBV9; CDR3aa: CASSVERTGSSYGYTF
j_gene: TRBJ1-1; d_gene: .; v_gene: TRBV27; CDR3aa: CASSFKGFNTEAFF
j_gene: TRBJ2-7; d_gene: .; v_gene: TRBV5-6; CDR3aa: CASSFGTGTYEQYF
j_gene: TRBJ2-7; d_gene: .; v_gene: TRBV6-1; CDR3aa: CASFTKEGGSYEQYF
j_gene: TRBJ1-1; d_gene: TRBD1; v_gene: TRBV12-5; CDR3aa: CASARDRGGLNTEAFF
j_gene: TRBJ2-1; d_gene: TRBD2; v_gene: TRBV5-1; CDR3aa: CASSLDGSGGHEQFF
j_gene: TRBJ2-2; d_gene: .; v_gene: TRBV27; CDR3aa: CASRTEPNTGELFF
j_gene: TRBJ1-2; d_gene: .; v_gene: TRBV20-1; CDR3aa: CSARPGYTF
j_gene: TRBJ2-1; d_gene: .; v_gene: TRBV29-1; CDR3aa: CSHAGAQGRSYNEQFF
j_gene: TRBJ2-2; d_gene: .; v_gene: TRBV5-1; CDR3aa: CASSFETGLTGELFF
j_gene: TRBJ1-1; d_gene: .; v_gene: TRBV27; CDR3aa: CASSLSFGMNTEAFF
j_gene: TRBJ2-2; d_gene: TRBD2; v_gene: TRBV29-1; CDR3aa: CSVGRGGSTGELFF
j_gene: TRBJ2-2; d_gene: TRBD1; v_gene: TRBV7-2; CDR3aa: CASSYRGNTGELFF
j_gene: TRBJ2-3; d_gene: .; v_gene: TRBV4-1; CDR3aa: CASSQDPRDTQYF